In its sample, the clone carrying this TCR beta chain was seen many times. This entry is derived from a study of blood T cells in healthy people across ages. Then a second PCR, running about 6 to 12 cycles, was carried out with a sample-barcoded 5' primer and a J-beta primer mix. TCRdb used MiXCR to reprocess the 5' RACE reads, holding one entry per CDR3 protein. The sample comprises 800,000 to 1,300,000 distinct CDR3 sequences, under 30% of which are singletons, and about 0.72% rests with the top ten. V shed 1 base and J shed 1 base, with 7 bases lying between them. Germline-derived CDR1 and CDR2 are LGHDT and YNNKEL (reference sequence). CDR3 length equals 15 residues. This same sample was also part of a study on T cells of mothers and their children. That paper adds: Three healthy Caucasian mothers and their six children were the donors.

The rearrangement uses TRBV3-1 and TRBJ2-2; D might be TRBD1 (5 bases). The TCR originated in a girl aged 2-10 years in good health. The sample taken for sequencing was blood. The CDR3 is CASSQGQGNTGELFF. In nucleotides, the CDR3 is TGTGCCAGCAGCCAAGGGCAGGGGAACACCGGGGAGCTGTTTTTT.